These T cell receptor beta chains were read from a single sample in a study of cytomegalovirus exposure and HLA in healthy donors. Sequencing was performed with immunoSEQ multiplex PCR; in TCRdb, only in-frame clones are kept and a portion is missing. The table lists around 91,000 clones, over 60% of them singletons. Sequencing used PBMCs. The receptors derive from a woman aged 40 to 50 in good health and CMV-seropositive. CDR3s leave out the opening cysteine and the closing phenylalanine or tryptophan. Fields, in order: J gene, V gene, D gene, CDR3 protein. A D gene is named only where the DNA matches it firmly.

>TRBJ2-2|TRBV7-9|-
ASSSRGTEDTGELF
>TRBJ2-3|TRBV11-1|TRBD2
ASSLVAGGGDTQY
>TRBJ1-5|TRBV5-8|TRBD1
ASRNRGKQPQH
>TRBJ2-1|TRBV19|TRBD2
ASRAPTSGSDEQF
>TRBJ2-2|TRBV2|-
ASSEASILARPGELF
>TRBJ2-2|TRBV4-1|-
ASSQGGLPGRELF
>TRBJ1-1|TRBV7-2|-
ASSLQMDIEAF
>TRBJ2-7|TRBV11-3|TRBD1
ASSPGTGPLYEQY
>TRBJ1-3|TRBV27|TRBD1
ASTTGGSGNTIY
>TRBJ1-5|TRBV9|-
ASSSSITGSRPRRPQH
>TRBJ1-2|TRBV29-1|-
SVEGGQLNYGYT
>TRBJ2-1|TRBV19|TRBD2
ASSTSGIINEQF
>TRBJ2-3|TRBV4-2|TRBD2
ASSYLLPGLAGSSTDTQY
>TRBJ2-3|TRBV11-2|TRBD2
ASSRIGASGRASTDTQY
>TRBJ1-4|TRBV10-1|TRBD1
ASSTAGQGAANEKLF
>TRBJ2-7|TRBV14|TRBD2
ASSRRLAGAYEQY
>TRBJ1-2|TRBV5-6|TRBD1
ASSLQGATGYT
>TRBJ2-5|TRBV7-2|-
ASSYGGETQY
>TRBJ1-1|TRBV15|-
ATSRGVDTEAF
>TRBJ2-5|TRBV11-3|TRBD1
ASSWTGPIETQY
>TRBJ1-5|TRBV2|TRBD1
ASSLTGVDQPQH
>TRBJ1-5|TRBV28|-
ASSIGTPASNQPQH
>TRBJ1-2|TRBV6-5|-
ASRRGHGYT
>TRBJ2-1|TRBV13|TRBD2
ASSLEPGGSSYNEQF
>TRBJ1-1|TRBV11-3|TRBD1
ASSPGTGNTEAF
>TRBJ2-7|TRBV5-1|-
ASSEDRYQY
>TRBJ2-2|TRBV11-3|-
ASSQGGAGTGELF
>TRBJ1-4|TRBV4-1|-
ASALISGGGSEKLF
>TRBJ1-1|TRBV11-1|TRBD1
ASSLQGQGGTEAF
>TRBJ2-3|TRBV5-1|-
ASSPGYTDTQY
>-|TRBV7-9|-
ASSLVAASSYEQY
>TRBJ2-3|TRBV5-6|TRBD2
ASSLVGLAGGFPTDTRY
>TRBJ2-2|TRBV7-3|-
ASSLAGSGLNTGELF
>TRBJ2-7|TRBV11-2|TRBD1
ASRTGYEQY
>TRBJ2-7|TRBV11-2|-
ASSLVVTPKGEQY
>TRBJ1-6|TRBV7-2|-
ASSSPIDRRANSPLH
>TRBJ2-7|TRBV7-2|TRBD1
ASSLSGQGIYEQY
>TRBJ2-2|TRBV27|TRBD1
ASSLGQGAYRVTGELF
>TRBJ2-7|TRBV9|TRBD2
ASSPTGGSILEQY
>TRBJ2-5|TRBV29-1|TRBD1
SVVTTGTQETQY